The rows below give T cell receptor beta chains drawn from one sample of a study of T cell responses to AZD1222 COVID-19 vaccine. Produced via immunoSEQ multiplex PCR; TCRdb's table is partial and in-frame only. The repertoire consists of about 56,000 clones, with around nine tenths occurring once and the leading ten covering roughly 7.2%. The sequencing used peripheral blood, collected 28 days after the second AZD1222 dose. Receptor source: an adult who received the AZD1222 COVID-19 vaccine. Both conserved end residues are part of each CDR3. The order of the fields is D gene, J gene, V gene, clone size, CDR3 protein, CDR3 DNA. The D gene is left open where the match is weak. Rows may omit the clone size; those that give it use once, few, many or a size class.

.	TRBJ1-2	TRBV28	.	CASSGTALSYGYTF	TGTGCCAGCAGTGGGACGGCCCTTAGCTATGGCTACACCTTC
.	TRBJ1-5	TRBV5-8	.	CASSPGGGIYSNQPQHF	TGTGCCAGCAGCCCGGGTGGGGGAATTTATAGCAATCAGCCCCAGCATTTT
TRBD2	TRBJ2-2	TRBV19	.	CASSPRLAGDHTGELFF	TGTGCCAGTAGTCCAAGACTAGCGGGAGATCACACCGGGGAGCTGTTTTTT
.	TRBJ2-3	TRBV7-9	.	CASSSSGSTDTQYF	TGTGCCAGCAGCTCATCCGGGAGCACAGATACGCAGTATTTT
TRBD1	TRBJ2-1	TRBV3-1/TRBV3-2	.	CASSQVLAGGYNEQFF	TGTGCCAGCAGCCAAGTGTTGGCAGGGGGTTACAATGAGCAGTTCTTC
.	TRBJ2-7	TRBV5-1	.	CASNLGNREGSYEQYF	TGCGCCAGCAACCTAGGTAACAGGGAGGGTTCTTACGAGCAGTACTTC
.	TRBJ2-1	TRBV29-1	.	CSVAAGLTTNNEQFF	TGCAGCGTTGCCGCGGGTCTCACTACGAACAATGAGCAGTTCTTC
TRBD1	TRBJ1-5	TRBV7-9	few	CASSDGQVNQPQHF	TGTGCCAGCAGCGACGGACAGGTTAATCAGCCCCAGCATTTT
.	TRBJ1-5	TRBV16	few	CASSLAGDSNQPQHF	TGTGCCAGCAGCCTTGCAGGGGACAGCAATCAGCCCCAGCATTTT
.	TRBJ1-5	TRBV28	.	CASSLPRGRNQPQHF	TGTGCCAGCAGTTTGCCGAGGGGGAGGAATCAGCCCCAGCATTTT
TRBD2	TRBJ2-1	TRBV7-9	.	CASKMISGGAGNEQFF	TGTGCCAGCAAGATGATTAGCGGGGGGGCAGGTAATGAGCAGTTCTTC
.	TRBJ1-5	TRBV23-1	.	CASSQSTGDSNQPQHF	TGCGCCAGCAGTCAATCCACGGGAGATAGCAATCAGCCCCAGCATTTT
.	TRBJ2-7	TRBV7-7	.	CASSLRATGGYEQYF	TGTGCTAGCAGCTTACGGGCCACGGGTGGCTACGAGCAGTACTTC
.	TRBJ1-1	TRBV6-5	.	CASSRRGEAFF	TGTGCCAGCAGCCGCCGAGGTGAAGCTTTCTTT
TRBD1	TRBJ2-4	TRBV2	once	CASSGDSSIQYF	TGTGCCAGCAGTGGGGACAGCAGCATTCAGTACTTC
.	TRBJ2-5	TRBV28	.	CASSAGQQETQYF	TGTGCCAGCAGTGCGGGACAGCAAGAGACCCAGTACTTC
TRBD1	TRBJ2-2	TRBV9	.	CASSVAGGWTGELFF	TGTGCCAGCAGCGTAGCAGGGGGCTGGACCGGGGAGCTGTTTTTT
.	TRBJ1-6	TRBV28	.	CASSLDLVRSPLHF	TGTGCCAGCAGTTTAGACCTTGTCCGGTCACCCCTCCACTTT
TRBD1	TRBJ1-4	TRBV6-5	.	CASSGPGQGEEKLFF	TGTGCCAGCAGCGGTCCGGGACAGGGGGAAGAAAAACTGTTTTTT
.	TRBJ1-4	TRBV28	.	CASSLSENEKLFF	TGTGCCAGCAGTTTATCGGAAAATGAAAAACTGTTTTTT
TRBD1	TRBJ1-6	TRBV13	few	CASSLGHGQGARSPLHF	TGTGCCAGCAGCTTAGGCCATGGACAGGGGGCACGGTCACCCCTCCACTTT
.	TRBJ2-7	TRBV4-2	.	CASSQGPRDTTYEQYF	TGTGCCAGCAGCCAAGGACCCCGGGACACGACCTACGAGCAGTACTTC
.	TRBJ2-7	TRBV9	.	CASSVSQGVNEQYF	TGTGCCAGCAGCGTTTCACAGGGAGTTAACGAGCAGTACTTC
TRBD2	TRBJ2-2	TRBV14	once	CASSHRTRNTGELFF	TGTGCCAGCAGCCATAGGACTAGGAACACCGGGGAGCTGTTTTTT
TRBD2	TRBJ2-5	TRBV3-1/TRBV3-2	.	CASSQGDGLAGAQETQYF	TGTGCCAGCAGCCAAGGGGACGGACTAGCGGGGGCCCAAGAGACCCAGTACTTC
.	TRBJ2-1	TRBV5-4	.	CASSLGGSYNEQFF	TGTGCCAGCAGCTTGGGTGGCTCCTACAATGAGCAGTTCTTC
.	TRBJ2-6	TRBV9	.	CASSPYQAEFSLTGANVLTF	TGTGCCAGCAGCCCTTATCAGGCAGAATTTTCGTTAACTGGGGCCAACGTCCTGACTTTC
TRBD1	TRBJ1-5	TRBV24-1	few	CATSGRQGQPQHF	TGTGCCACCAGTGGACGACAGGGTCAGCCCCAGCATTTT
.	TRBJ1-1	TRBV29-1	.	CSASRGLHTEAFF	TGCAGCGCATCCCGGGGGCTACACACTGAAGCTTTCTTT
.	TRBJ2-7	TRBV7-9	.	CASSLGITYEQYF	TGTGCCAGCAGCTTAGGAATTACCTACGAGCAGTACTTC
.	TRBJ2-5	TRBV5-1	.	CASRRGLQETQYF	TGCGCCAGCAGGCGGGGTCTCCAGGAGACCCAGTACTTC
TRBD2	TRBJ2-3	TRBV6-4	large	CASSDSGGATDTQYF	TGTGCCAGCAGTGATAGCGGGGGGGCCACAGATACGCAGTATTTT
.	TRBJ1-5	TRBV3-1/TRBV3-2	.	CASSPPRWNLSNQPQHF	TGTGCCAGCAGCCCCCCTAGGTGGAACCTAAGCAATCAGCCCCAGCATTTT
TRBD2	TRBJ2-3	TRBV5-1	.	CASSLGTSGTTDTQYF	TGCGCCAGCAGCTTGGGGACTAGCGGGACGACAGATACGCAGTATTTT